One and the same sample provided the 14 T cell receptor beta chains below, sequenced in a study of Ad26.COV2.S vaccination and SARS-CoV-2 variants. TCRdb keeps only in-frame clones here, not all; method: immunoSEQ multiplex PCR. The data show roughly 320,000 clones, with around 90% seen just once and roughly 3.1% held by the top ten. This sample's treatment: around 19 received Ad26.COV2.S at low or high dose, single or two shots; several received placebo; per-sample allocation not given. Day 63 after the first vaccine or placebo injection was the time point for sampling. The sample here was peripheral blood, taken in a trial of Ad26.COV2.S vaccine versus placebo. The receptors here all came from a person between 18 and 59 years old who received the Ad26.COV2.S COVID-19 vaccine or a placebo.

CDR3 loop: CASGPGQGNEQYF. The CDR3 DNA sequence: TGCGCCAGCGGGCCGGGACAGGGTAACGAGCAGTACTTC. The rearrangement joins TRBV4-1 to TRBJ2-7; 9 nucleotides match TRBD1. Germline CDR1 MGHRA, CDR2 YSYEKL. There are 13 residues in the CDR3. Trimming removed 8 bases from V and 5 bases from J; junction bases left unmatched: 7.

This sequence joins TRBV12-5 and TRBJ1-1; no clear D gene. The CDR3 extends over 19 amino acids. V lost 0 bases and J 2 bases, leaving 22 bases between the germline ends. Germline values: CDR1 LGHNT, CDR2 FRNRAP. The CDR3, as DNA: TGTGCTAGTGGTTTGGTCCGAGATCCGCCGAGCACAGCAAACACTGAAGCTTTCTTT. Its translation: CASGLVRDPPSTANTEAFF.

The chain couples TRBV7-8 to TRBJ1-6; 8 bases agree with TRBD1. This CDR3 region has 17 residues. The ends lost 1 base at V and 6 bases at J; junction bases unmatched: 8. Germline CDR1 is SGHVS and CDR2 is FQNEAQ. The CDR3 region is CASSLGTGTGGNSPLHF. The CDR3, as DNA: TGTGCCAGCAGCTTAGGTACCGGGACAGGTGGTAATTCACCCCTCCACTTT.

Points on this clone: Sequence at one end of the junction differs from germline and may be a read error. V is TRBV5-1 and J is TRBJ2-5, with 7 positions matching TRBD1. The V gene's germline CDR1 is SGHRS and CDR2 YFSETQ. The CDR3 loop spans 15 amino acids. In nucleotides, the CDR3 is TGCGCCAGCAGCTTGAACAGGGGAACTCCGCCCCCGCTAGACTTC. It is translated as CASSLNRGTPPPLDF.

This clone was seen a single time. J is TRBJ1-5 and V is TRBV6-5; no definite D call. Between the trimmed V and J ends, which lost 2 bases and 1 base, there was a span of 12 bases. Germline V lookup: CDR1 MNHEY, CDR2 SVGAGI. The CDR3 spans 16 residues. CDR3 bases: TGTGCCAGCAGTTACGGTCCGCTCGGGAGCAATCAGCCCCAGCATTTT. Protein sequence: CASSYGPLGSNQPQHF.

V is TRBV19 and J is TRBJ2-2, with 11 bases matching TRBD2. CDR1 and CDR2 from the germline V gene are LNHDA and SQIVND (reference sequence). The CDR3 is 16 residues long. V lost 3 bases and J lost 5; bases outside the gene matches: 5. The CDR3 here is CASSINPSGGTGELFF. CDR3 DNA sequence: TGTGCCAGTAGTATTAATCCTAGCGGGGGGACCGGGGAGCTGTTTTTT.

This chain connects TRBV10-3 to TRBJ1-1; 10 nucleotides align to TRBD1. J lost 1 base, V lost 10 bases, and 12 bases had no gene match. CDR1 is ENHRY, CDR2 SYGVKD, per germline. The CDR3 has 16 residues. The CDR3 nucleotides are TGTGCCAGCCACCCCGGACAGGGGGTTCGGAACACTGAAGCTTTCTTT. The encoded protein is CASHPGQGVRNTEAFF.

The rearrangement joins TRBV9 to TRBJ2-7; the D call may be TRBD1 or TRBD2 (5 bases each). Germline V gene sequence: CDR1 SGDLS, CDR2 YYNGEE. The CDR3 totals 13 residues. Trimming cost V 3 bases and J 1 base, with 8 bases left between them. DNA for the CDR3: TGTGCCAGCAGCGAGGGACGGTCCTACGAGCAGTACTTC. It codes for CASSEGRSYEQYF.

The chain links TRBV6-2 or TRBV6-3 to TRBJ1-1; D is perhaps TRBD1 (5 bases). The CDR3 extends over 12 amino acids. Germline lookup yields CDR1 MNHEY and CDR2 SVGEGT. V was trimmed by 5 bases and J by 6 bases, leaving 10 bases between them. The CDR3 protein is CASSQGTAEAFF. In nucleotides, the CDR3 is TGTGCCAGCAGTCAGGGAACAGCTGAAGCTTTCTTT.

The genes are TRBV6-6 and TRBJ2-7; 8 bases match TRBD2. Germline CDR1 is MNHNY and CDR2 is SVGAGI (reference sequence). Trimming took 0 bases from V and 11 from J; bases not matched to a gene: 6. The CDR3 has 13 amino acids. The CDR3 DNA is TGTGCCAGCAGTTACTCATCGGGGGGGATAAAGTACTTC. It specifies CASSYSSGGIKYF.

This clone has only a few counts. The chain links TRBV5-1 to TRBJ1-2; D not resolved. This CDR3 is 14 amino acids long. The germline V gene encodes CDR1 SGHRS and CDR2 YFSETQ. V shed 0 bases and J shed 5 bases, with 11 bases lying between them. CDR3 nucleotide sequence: TGCGCCAGCAGCTTGGTTAGCTCTATGTATGGCTACACCTTC. Its translation is CASSLVSSMYGYTF.

V gene TRBV7-3 combines with J gene TRBJ2-7, with D unresolved. The CDR3 consists of 13 residues. V was trimmed by 2 bases and J by 2 bases, leaving 7 bases between them. The germline CDR1 and CDR2 sequences are SGHTA and FQGTGA. CDR3 DNA: TGTGCCAGCAGCTTAGACCAGCCCTACGAGCAGTACTTC. Its protein product is CASSLDQPYEQYF. The variable domain in full, with the rest retrieved from reference TRBV7-3 and TRBJ2-7, is GAGVSQTPSNKVTEKGKYVELRCDPISGHTALYWYRQSLGQGPEFLIYFQGTGAADDSGLPNDRFFAVRPEGSVSTLKIQRTERGDSAVYLCASSLDQPYEQYFGPGTRLTVT.

The genes are TRBV5-8 and TRBJ2-2, with 9 positions matching TRBD2. Germline CDR1 reads SGHTS; CDR2 reads YDEGEE. Trimming at V came to 2 bases and at J to 0 bases, leaving 5 bases not matched to a gene. This CDR3 spans 17 amino acids. The CDR3 DNA reads as TGTGCCAGCAGCTTCTTAGCGGGGGTTACGAACACCGGGGAGCTGTTTTTT. Translated: CASSFLAGVTNTGELFF.

The V call is TRBV5-1, the J call TRBJ2-3; 13 bases agree with TRBD2. Germline CDR1 SGHRS, CDR2 YFSETQ. CDR3 length: 19 amino acids. The V gene end was trimmed by 3 bases and the J gene end by 5 bases; junction bases not matched to a gene: 15. CDR3 region: CASSSTSGGLRGRGDTQYF. CDR3 sequence (DNA): TGCGCCAGCAGCTCGACTAGCGGGGGGCTTAGGGGGCGCGGAGATACGCAGTATTTT.